Following are 25 T cell receptor beta chains from one sample sequenced in a study of shared clonotypes between healthy human individuals (TCRdb year 2020). The library was generated by the immunoSEQ multiplex PCR assay. TCRdb retrieved this table from immuneACCESS and kept in-frame rearrangements only. Not all clones are present; in checked studies, unresolved V genes account for under half, and no reason is known for the remainder. Here the sample has some 1.5 million clones; approximately 98% occur a single time. Together, the top ten hold about 0.45% of the sample. The specimen was naive CD4+ T cells sorted from blood. Sample cell subset or site, as interpreted from the label and publication: CD45RA+ positively selected. The receptors derive from a young man in good health.

V and J are TRBV11-2 and TRBJ1-5, with a weak D call TRBD1 (6 bases). Trimming pared 2 bases from V and 2 bases from J, leaving 19 bases between. The germline V gene encodes CDR1 SGHAT and CDR2 FQNNGV. The CDR3 spans 18 residues. The CDR3 loop reads CASSLYPPTGYGNQPQHF. For the CDR3, the DNA is TGTGCCAGCAGCTTATACCCCCCCACAGGGTATGGCAATCAGCCCCAGCATTTT.

This clone was observed once. The J gene is TRBJ1-1, the V gene TRBV5-1; 7 nucleotides line up with TRBD1. J was trimmed by 1 base and V by 0 bases; bases with no gene match: 6. In germline, CDR1 is SGHRS, CDR2 YFSETQ. The CDR3 is 16 residues long. CDR3 DNA sequence: TGCGCCAGCAGCTTGGCAGGAGGGGGCACGAACACTGAAGCTTTCTTT. It is translated as CASSLAGGGTNTEAFF.

The V and J genes are TRBV19 and TRBJ1-4; D gene uncertain. The germline gives CDR1 LNHDA, CDR2 SQIVND (reference sequence). V lost 7 bases and J lost 7, with 16 bases in between. This CDR3 contains 14 residues. The CDR3 loop reads CASTSPLSGEKLFF. CDR3 sequence (DNA): TGTGCCAGTACCTCTCCACTCTCAGGTGAAAAACTGTTTTTT.

The rearrangement links TRBV19 to TRBJ2-7; D unclear. CDR3 length: 13 residues. Trimming left V 3 bases short and J 3 bases short, with 9 bases between. The germline V gene has CDR1 LNHDA and CDR2 SQIVND (reference sequence). CDR3 in DNA: TGTGCCAGTAGTATCGGACGACGCTACGAGCAGTACTTC. Amino acids: CASSIGRRYEQYF.

This chain joins TRBV6-4 and TRBJ2-2, with 12 positions matching TRBD2. With 6 bases clipped from V and 9 bases from J, the junction kept 8 bases outside the gene matches. The CDR3 runs 15 residues. Germline V lookup: CDR1 MRHNA, CDR2 SNTAGT. The CDR3 DNA follows: TGTGCCAGCAGCCCGACTAGCGGGAGAACCCGGGAGCTGTTTTTT. Translating gives CASSPTSGRTRELFF.

V and J are TRBV27 and TRBJ2-1; 10 positions match TRBD2. The germline CDR1 and CDR2 sequences are MNHEY and SMNVEV (reference sequence). This CDR3 comprises 13 residues. The trim removed 6 bases at V and 8 bases at J, leaving 4 bases unmatched. CDR3 DNA: TGTGCCAGCAGGGGACTAGCGACCCATGAGCAGTTCTTC. It codes for CASRGLATHEQFF.

V is TRBV5-5 and J is TRBJ2-7, with 10 bases fitting TRBD2. The J segment lost 2 bases and the V segment lost 0 bases, leaving 5 bases of the junction unmatched. Germline V gene sequence: CDR1 SGHKS, CDR2 YYEKEE (reference sequence). CDR3 length equals 16 residues. The CDR3 coding sequence is TGTGCCAGCAGCTTGGTCGGCACTAGCGGGACCTACGAGCAGTACTTC. It encodes CASSLVGTSGTYEQYF.

Comments on this clone: The sample carries other DNA sequences with the same CDR3. The V call is TRBV20-1, the J call TRBJ1-4; the D is unclear. Trimming removed 6 bases at V and 6 bases at J, with 5 bases between. Germline-derived CDR1 and CDR2 are DFQATT and SNEGSKA (reference sequence). The CDR3 totals 10 residues. In DNA form, the CDR3 reads TGCAGTGCCCGGGATGAAAAACTGTTTTTT. This translates into CSARDEKLFF.

The chain combines TRBV9 with TRBJ2-7, with no clear D. The CDR3 is made up of 13 amino acids. Trimming pared 0 bases from V and 2 bases from J, leaving 6 bases between. The germline V gene has CDR1 SGDLS and CDR2 YYNGEE. The CDR3 DNA is TGTGCCAGCAGCGTAGACCCAGCCTACGAGCAGTACTTC. Translation gives CASSVDPAYEQYF. Based on the CDR3 plus reference TRBV9 and TRBJ2-7, the full variable domain is DSGVTQTPKHLITATGQRVTLRCSPRSGDLSVYWYQQSLDQGLQFLIQYYNGEERAKGNILERFSAQQFPDLHSELNLSSLELGDSALYFCASSVDPAYEQYFGPGTRLTVT.

This clone appeared once. The J gene is TRBJ2-5, the V gene TRBV9; 10 nucleotides match TRBD2. The CDR3 spans 18 residues. Germline values: CDR1 SGDLS, CDR2 YYNGEE. V shed 2 bases and J 5 bases; nucleotides not matched to a gene: 15. The CDR3 DNA reads as TGTGCCAGCAGCGTGGGGGGGCTAGCGGGAGTAGGGCCTGAGACCCAGTACTTC. It is translated as CASSVGGLAGVGPETQYF.

This clone was detected only once. The rearrangement uses TRBV19 and TRBJ2-1; 8 bases are shared with TRBD1. V shed 5 bases and J 3 bases; nucleotides not matched to a gene: 6. The CDR3 is 15 amino acids. Germline V gene sequence: CDR1 LNHDA, CDR2 SQIVND (reference sequence). CDR3 DNA sequence: TGTGCCAGTAGTTCCGACAGGGGACTCTACAATGAGCAGTTCTTC. Amino acid sequence: CASSSDRGLYNEQFF. The full variable domain, completed using reference TRBV19 and TRBJ2-1, is DGGITQSPKYLFRKEGQNVTLSCEQNLNHDAMYWYRQDPGQGLRLIYYSQIVNDFQKGDIAEGYSVSREKKESFPLTVTSAQKNPTAFYLCASSSDRGLYNEQFFGPGTRLTVL.

The table lists this clone with a count of one. The genes are TRBV5-1 and TRBJ2-7; D is ambiguous. V shed 1 base and J shed 5 bases, with 16 bases lying between them. The CDR3 is 15 residues long. Germline assignment: CDR1 SGHRS and CDR2 YFSETQ. The CDR3 DNA reads as TGCGCCAGCAGCTTGCAGAGATCGGTTACCCACGAGCAGTACTTC. Protein: CASSLQRSVTHEQYF.

Regarding this clone: The sample has other DNA sequences that encode this CDR3 too. The chain links TRBV29-1 to TRBJ1-3, with a tentative D call TRBD1 (6 bases). The V end was cut by 4 bases, the J end by 2 bases, with 6 bases between. The germline V gene encodes CDR1 SQVTM and CDR2 ANQGSEA. The length of the CDR3 is 12 residues. The DNA of the CDR3 is TGCAGCGTTGGACAGGCTGGAAACACCATATATTTT. Encoded protein: CSVGQAGNTIYF. Together with reference TRBV29-1 and TRBJ1-3, the CDR3 gives the full variable domain: SAVISQKPSRDICQRGTSLTIQCQVDSQVTMMFWYRQQPGQSLTLIATANQGSEATYESGFVIDKFPISRPNLTFSTLTVSNMSPEDSSIYLCSVGQAGNTIYFGEGSWLTVV.

The table lists this clone with a count of one. The chain carries TRBV10-1 and TRBJ2-7; D is ambiguous. Trimming took off 5 bases at V and 6 bases at J, with 14 bases between the two ends. The CDR3 loop spans 13 amino acids. The germline V gene encodes CDR1 WNHNN and CDR2 SYGVQD (reference sequence). The CDR3: CASSRTITGEQYF. The CDR3 DNA sequence: TGCGCCAGCAGTAGGACCATCACCGGCGAGCAGTACTTC.

This chain uses TRBV28 with TRBJ1-1, with 7 nucleotides matching TRBD1. Germline V gene lookup returns CDR1 MDHEN and CDR2 SYDVKM. The J segment lost 11 bases and the V segment lost 5 bases, leaving 14 bases of the junction unmatched. The CDR3 is made up of 14 amino acids. CDR3: CASSVITGVLSAFF. The CDR3 nucleotides read TGTGCCAGCAGTGTAATCACAGGGGTTCTGTCGGCTTTCTTT.

This clone has a single count. V usage is TRBV18 and J usage is TRBJ2-6; perhaps TRBD1 as D (5 bases). This CDR3 has 15 amino acids. Germline assignment: CDR1 KGHSH and CDR2 LQKENI. V was cut by 6 bases and J by 4 bases, with 13 bases left in between. For the CDR3, the DNA is TGTGCCAGCTCCATATCAGGGTCAGGGGCCAACGTCCTGACTTTC. It codes for CASSISGSGANVLTF.

V and J are TRBV10-3 and TRBJ2-3, with 7 bases matching TRBD1. The V gene's germline CDR1 is ENHRY and CDR2 SYGVKD. The CDR3 sequence is 14 residues long. After removal of 6 bases from V and 1 base from J, the junction contained 4 bases not matched to a gene. CDR3 protein: CAIRDGQGTDTQYF. The CDR3 DNA sequence: TGTGCCATCAGGGACGGACAGGGCACAGATACGCAGTATTTT.

The chain has TRBV7-3 and TRBJ2-2, with TRBD1 matching over 10 bases. The CDR3 length is 14 residues. Trimming cost V 6 bases and J 6 bases; bases outside gene matches: 4. In germline, CDR1 is SGHTA, CDR2 FQGTGA. This chain's CDR3 is CASRTTGGSGELFF. The CDR3 DNA is TGTGCCAGCAGAACGACAGGGGGCTCCGGGGAGCTGTTTTTT.

Written as DNA, the CDR3 is TGTGCCAGCAGCGTAGCTGGGGGTGTCGATGAGCAGTTCTTC. Translation: CASSVAGGVDEQFF. The gene calls are TRBV9 and TRBJ2-1, with D perhaps assigned TRBD1 or TRBD2 (5 bases each). Germline V gene lookup returns CDR1 SGDLS and CDR2 YYNGEE. CDR3 length equals 14 residues. Trimming took 0 bases from V and 8 from J, leaving 12 bases between them.

V is TRBV7-6 and J is TRBJ2-2; D possibly corresponds to TRBD1 (6 bases). CDR1 and CDR2 (germline): SGHVS, FNYEAQ. The V end lost 5 bases, the J end lost 2 bases, and 15 bases lay between the germline ends. The CDR3 has 16 residues. The CDR3 coding sequence is TGTGCCAGCAGCCAGGACAGCGGAGATAACACCGGGGAGCTGTTTTTT. It is translated as CASSQDSGDNTGELFF.

The chain couples TRBV30 to TRBJ1-1, with a weak D call TRBD1 (5 bases). Looked up from germline, CDR1 is GTSNPN and CDR2 is SVGIG (reference sequence). The CDR3 sequence is 13 residues long. The V end was cut by 2 bases, the J end by 5 bases, with 12 bases between. CDR3 residues: CAWSNGRGTEAFF. DNA of the CDR3: TGTGCCTGGAGTAACGGGCGGGGGACTGAAGCTTTCTTT.

Of note for this clone: One end of the junction fails to match germline, which may point to a read error. V usage is TRBV29-1 and J usage is TRBJ2-3; 7 bases map to TRBD1. The CDR3 loop spans 14 amino acids. CDR1 is SQVTM, CDR2 ANQGSEA, per germline. Here the CDR3 DNA reads TGCAGCGTTCAAGAAAAGGGGGCGATGGATACGCAGTATTTT. This codes for CSVQEKGAMDTQYF.

The rearrangement links TRBV5-1 to TRBJ2-5, with 8 bases identical to TRBD1. Germline V CDR1 and CDR2: SGHRS, YFSETQ. This CDR3 is 14 amino acids long. After removal of 3 bases from V and 6 bases from J, the junction contained 7 bases not matched to a gene. The CDR3 nucleotides are TGCGCCAGCAGCTCGGGACAGGTAGAACAGACCCAGTACTTC. Its protein product is CASSSGQVEQTQYF.

This chain links TRBV6-5 with TRBJ1-1; D gene unclear. V lost 6 bases, J lost 0 bases, and 11 bases lay in between. There are 14 residues in the CDR3. Germline CDR1 is MNHEY and CDR2 is SVGAGI. CDR3 amino acids: CASRPPSMNTEAFF. CDR3 DNA: TGTGCCAGCAGACCCCCCAGTATGAACACTGAAGCTTTCTTT.

The chain is built from TRBV5-4 and TRBJ2-5; D might be TRBD1 (6 bases). Trimming left V 2 bases short and J 3 bases short, with 11 bases between. In germline, CDR1 is SGHNT, CDR2 YYREEE (reference sequence). This CDR3 has 14 residues. CDR3 protein: CASSLRDTEETQYF. The CDR3 DNA reads as TGTGCCAGCAGCTTAAGGGACACAGAAGAGACCCAGTACTTC. The variable domain in full, with the rest retrieved from reference TRBV5-4 and TRBJ2-5, is ETGVTQSPTHLIKTRGQQVTLRCSSQSGHNTVSWYQQALGQGPQFIFQYYREEENGRGNFPPRFSGLQFPNYSSELNVNALELDDSALYLCASSLRDTEETQYFGPGTRLLVL.